This T cell receptor beta chain was captured in a study of Graves' ophthalmopathy and Graves' hyperthyroidism. Diagnosis used clinical symptoms, serum thyroxine, TRAb, thyroid ultrasound and orbital computed tomography. Amplifying from RNA transcripts, the study obtained TCR beta CDR3 regions. After a first-round RT-PCR with HTBI primers, a second-round multiplex PCR was run. TCRdb redid the calling of the multiplex PCR reads with MiXCR, one entry per CDR3 protein. The sample includes about 39,000 distinct CDR3 sequences, around half seen only once; the top ten take approximately 25%. This clonotype was recorded many times. This sequence originates from an adult woman with stable Graves' hyperthyroidism. Sequenced input: peripheral blood.

The CDR3 nucleotides read TGTGCCTGGATTGGACAGGGGTATGGCTACACCTTC. Translating gives CAWIGQGYGYTF. The chain joins TRBV30 to TRBJ1-2, with TRBD1 matching over 9 bases. After removal of 4 bases from V and 5 bases from J, the junction contained 2 bases not matched to a gene. Germline CDR1 and CDR2: GTSNPN and SVGIG (reference sequence). The CDR3 runs 12 residues.